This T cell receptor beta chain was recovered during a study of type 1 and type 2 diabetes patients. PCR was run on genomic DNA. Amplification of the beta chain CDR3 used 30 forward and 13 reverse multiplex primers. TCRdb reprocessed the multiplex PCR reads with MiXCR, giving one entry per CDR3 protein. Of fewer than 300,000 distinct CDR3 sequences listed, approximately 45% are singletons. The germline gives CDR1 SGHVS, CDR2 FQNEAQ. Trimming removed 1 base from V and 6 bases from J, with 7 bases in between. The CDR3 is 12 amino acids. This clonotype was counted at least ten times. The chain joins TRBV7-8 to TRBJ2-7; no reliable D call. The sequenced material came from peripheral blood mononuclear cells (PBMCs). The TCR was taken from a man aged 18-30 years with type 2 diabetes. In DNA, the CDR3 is TGTGCCAGCAGCTTAGATGATACCGAGCAGTACTTC. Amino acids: CASSLDDTEQYF.